A selection of T cell receptor beta chains follows, all from one sample in a study of blood T cell repertoires in COVID-19. The method was immunoSEQ multiplex PCR; TCRdb's version includes in-frame clones alone and lacks a portion of them. The data contain roughly 250,000 clones, around 81% of them seen just once; the ten biggest clones take up over 2.5%. Material for sequencing was peripheral blood. These TCRs come from a woman in her sixties with active or convalescent COVID-19. The CDR3 runs from the conserved cysteine through the conserved F or W. The D gene is left open where the match is weak. Expanded clones get a size class; other rows say once, few or many, or leave the size out.

d_gene: -
j_gene: TRBJ2-3
abundance: once
v_gene: TRBV4-2
CDR3nt: TGTGCCAGCAGCCAGGCACTAGCTGCGGGTACGCAGTATTTT
CDR3aa: CASSQALAAGTQYF

d_gene: TRBD1
j_gene: TRBJ1-1
abundance: -
v_gene: TRBV5-4
CDR3nt: TGTGCCAGCAGCTTAGGGGACAGGGCAATTGAAGCTTTCTTT
CDR3aa: CASSLGDRAIEAFF

d_gene: -
j_gene: TRBJ2-7
abundance: -
v_gene: TRBV14
CDR3nt: TGTGCCAGCAGCCAAGATCGCTACGAGCAGTACTTC
CDR3aa: CASSQDRYEQYF

d_gene: TRBD2
j_gene: TRBJ2-2
abundance: -
v_gene: TRBV4-1
CDR3nt: TGCGCCAGCAGCCAAGTCAATTTGCGGGGGGGCCGGAACACCGGGGAGCTGTTTTTT
CDR3aa: CASSQVNLRGGRNTGELFF

d_gene: TRBD1
j_gene: TRBJ2-5
abundance: -
v_gene: TRBV6-5
CDR3nt: TGTGCCAGCCGGACAGGGCTTCAAGAGACCCAGTACTTC
CDR3aa: CASRTGLQETQYF

d_gene: TRBD1
j_gene: TRBJ2-7
abundance: -
v_gene: TRBV9
CDR3nt: TGTGCCAGCAGCGTGAGAGACAGGGGGGGCGACGAGCAGTACTTC
CDR3aa: CASSVRDRGGDEQYF

d_gene: -
j_gene: TRBJ1-1
abundance: -
v_gene: TRBV30
CDR3nt: TGTGCCTGGAGTTGGGGGGGAATCACTGAAGCTTTCTTT
CDR3aa: CAWSWGGITEAFF

d_gene: -
j_gene: TRBJ2-5
abundance: few
v_gene: TRBV5-1
CDR3nt: TGCGCCAGCAGCTTGAGAACAGCGGTCACCCAAGAGACCCAGTACTTC
CDR3aa: CASSLRTAVTQETQYF

d_gene: TRBD2
j_gene: TRBJ2-7
abundance: -
v_gene: TRBV7-2
CDR3nt: TGTGCCAGCAGCTCGACTAGCGGGGGGGCCCTCCCCTACGAGCAGTACTTC
CDR3aa: CASSSTSGGALPYEQYF

d_gene: -
j_gene: TRBJ2-1
abundance: -
v_gene: TRBV18
CDR3nt: TGTGCCAGCTCACACCGCGGGGTAGACAATGAGCAGTTCTTC
CDR3aa: CASSHRGVDNEQFF

d_gene: TRBD1
j_gene: TRBJ2-1
abundance: -
v_gene: TRBV10-3
CDR3nt: TGTGCCATCAGTGGAGGACAGGGGGATCGGAATGAGCAGTTCTTC
CDR3aa: CAISGGQGDRNEQFF

d_gene: -
j_gene: TRBJ2-2
abundance: few
v_gene: TRBV6-6
CDR3nt: TGTGCCAGCGGGGGGGCGTTCTACACCGGGGAGCTGTTTTTT
CDR3aa: CASGGAFYTGELFF

d_gene: TRBD1
j_gene: TRBJ2-2
abundance: few
v_gene: TRBV11-2
CDR3nt: TGTGCCAGCAGCTTAGTAGCTGGACAGGGGTCCGGGGAGCTGTTTTTT
CDR3aa: CASSLVAGQGSGELFF

d_gene: TRBD1
j_gene: TRBJ1-3
abundance: -
v_gene: TRBV9
CDR3nt: TGTGCCAGCAGCGTAGAAGCGGGACAGGCTGGAAACACCATATATTTT
CDR3aa: CASSVEAGQAGNTIYF

d_gene: -
j_gene: TRBJ2-5
abundance: -
v_gene: TRBV5-8
CDR3nt: TGTGCCAGCAGCCCGAGCAGGAATTTACAGACCCAGTACTTC
CDR3aa: CASSPSRNLQTQYF

d_gene: -
j_gene: TRBJ1-1
abundance: -
v_gene: TRBV19
CDR3nt: TGTGCCAGTAGTACCCAGGGTCGGACTGAAGCTTTCTTT
CDR3aa: CASSTQGRTEAFF

d_gene: -
j_gene: TRBJ1-1
abundance: -
v_gene: TRBV2
CDR3nt: TGTGCCAGCGGGGGGAGAGGGGTAAGGGCTTTCTTT
CDR3aa: CASGGRGVRAFF

d_gene: TRBD1
j_gene: TRBJ2-3
abundance: -
v_gene: TRBV5-4
CDR3nt: TGTGCCAGCAGCACCGGGACAGGGCGCACAGATACGCAGTATTTT
CDR3aa: CASSTGTGRTDTQYF

d_gene: -
j_gene: TRBJ1-1
abundance: -
v_gene: TRBV14
CDR3nt: TGTGCCAGCAGCCAAGGAGGGGGGAACACTGAAGCTTTCTTT
CDR3aa: CASSQGGGNTEAFF

d_gene: -
j_gene: TRBJ1-2
abundance: -
v_gene: TRBV6-5
CDR3nt: TGTGCCAGCAGGCCCACAATGGACTATGGCTACACCTTC
CDR3aa: CASRPTMDYGYTF